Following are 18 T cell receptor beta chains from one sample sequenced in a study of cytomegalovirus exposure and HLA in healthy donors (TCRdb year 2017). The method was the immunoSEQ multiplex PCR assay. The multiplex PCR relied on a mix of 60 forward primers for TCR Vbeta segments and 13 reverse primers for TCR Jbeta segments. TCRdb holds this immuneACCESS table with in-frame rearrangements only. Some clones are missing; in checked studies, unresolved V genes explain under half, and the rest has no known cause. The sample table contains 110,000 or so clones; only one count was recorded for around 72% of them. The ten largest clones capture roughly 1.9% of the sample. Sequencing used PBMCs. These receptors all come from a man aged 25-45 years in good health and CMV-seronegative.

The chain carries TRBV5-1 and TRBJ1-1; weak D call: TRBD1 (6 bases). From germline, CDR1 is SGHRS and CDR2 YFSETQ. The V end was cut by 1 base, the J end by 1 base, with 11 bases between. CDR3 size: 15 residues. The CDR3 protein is CASSLLTGWNTEAFF. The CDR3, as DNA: TGCGCCAGCAGCTTGCTGACAGGTTGGAACACTGAAGCTTTCTTT.

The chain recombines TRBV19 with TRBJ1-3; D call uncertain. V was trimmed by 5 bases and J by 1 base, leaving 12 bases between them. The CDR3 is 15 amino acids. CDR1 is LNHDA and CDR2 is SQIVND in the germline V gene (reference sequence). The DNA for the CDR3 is TGTGCCAGTAGTGACAAGTCTCATTCTGGAAACACCATATATTTT. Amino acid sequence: CASSDKSHSGNTIYF.

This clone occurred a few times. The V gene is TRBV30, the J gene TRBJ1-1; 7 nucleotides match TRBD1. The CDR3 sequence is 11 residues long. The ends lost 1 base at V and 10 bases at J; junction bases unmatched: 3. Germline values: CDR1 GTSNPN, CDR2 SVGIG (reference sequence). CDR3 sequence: CAWSAPGGAFF. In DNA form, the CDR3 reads TGTGCCTGGAGTGCCCCAGGGGGAGCTTTCTTT.

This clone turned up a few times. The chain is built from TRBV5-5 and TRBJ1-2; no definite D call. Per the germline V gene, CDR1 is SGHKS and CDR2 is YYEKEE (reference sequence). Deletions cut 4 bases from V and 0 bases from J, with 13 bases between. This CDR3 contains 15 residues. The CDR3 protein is CASSPRAGANYGYTF. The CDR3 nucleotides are TGTGCCAGCAGCCCCCGGGCGGGAGCTAACTATGGCTACACCTTC. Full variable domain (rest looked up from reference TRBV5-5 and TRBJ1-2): DAGVTQSPTHLIKTRGQQVTLRCSPISGHKSVSWYQQVLGQGPQFIFQYYEKEERGRGNFPDRFSARQFPNYSSELNVNALLLGDSALYLCASSPRAGANYGYTFGSGTRLTVV.

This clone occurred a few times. The CDR3 loop is CASSQTPGTGGEKLFF. The CDR3 DNA is TGCGCCAGCAGCCAAACCCCCGGGACAGGGGGTGAAAAACTGTTTTTT. The chain combines TRBV4-1 with TRBJ1-4; TRBD1 agrees at 11 bases. Looked up from germline, CDR1 is MGHRA and CDR2 is YSYEKL. V shed 2 bases, J shed 7 bases, and the junction held 6 bases outside the gene matches. The CDR3 extends over 16 amino acids.

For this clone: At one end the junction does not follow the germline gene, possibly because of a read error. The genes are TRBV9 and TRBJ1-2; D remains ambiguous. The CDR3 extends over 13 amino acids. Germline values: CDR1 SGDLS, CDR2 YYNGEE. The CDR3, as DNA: TGTGCCAGCAGCGTAGGAGGACTCTATGGCTGCACCTTC. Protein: CASSVGGLYGCTF.

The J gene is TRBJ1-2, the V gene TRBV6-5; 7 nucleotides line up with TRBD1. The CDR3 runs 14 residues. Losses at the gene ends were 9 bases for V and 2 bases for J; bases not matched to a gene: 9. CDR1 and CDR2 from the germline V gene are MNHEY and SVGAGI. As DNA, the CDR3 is TGTGCCAGTAAGAGGACAGGCGAAAACTATGGCTACACCTTC. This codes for CASKRTGENYGYTF.

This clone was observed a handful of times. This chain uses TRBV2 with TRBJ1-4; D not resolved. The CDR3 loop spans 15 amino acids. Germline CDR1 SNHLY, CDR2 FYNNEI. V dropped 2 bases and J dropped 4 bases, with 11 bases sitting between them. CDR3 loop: CASSEHPGFNEKLFF. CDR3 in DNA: TGTGCCAGCAGTGAACATCCGGGGTTTAATGAAAAACTGTTTTTT.

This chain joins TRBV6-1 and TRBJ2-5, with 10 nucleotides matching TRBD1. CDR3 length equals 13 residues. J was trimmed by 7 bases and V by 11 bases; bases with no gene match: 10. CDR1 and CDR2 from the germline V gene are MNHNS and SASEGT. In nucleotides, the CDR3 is TGTGCCGGACAGGGGGTGGGCCTGATGACCCAGTACTTC. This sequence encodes CAGQGVGLMTQYF.

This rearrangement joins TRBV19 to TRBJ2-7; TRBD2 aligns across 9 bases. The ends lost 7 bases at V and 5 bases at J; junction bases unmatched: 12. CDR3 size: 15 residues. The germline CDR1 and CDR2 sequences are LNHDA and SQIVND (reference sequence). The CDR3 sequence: CASTNQHSSGDEQYF. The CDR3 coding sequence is TGTGCCAGTACCAACCAACACTCTAGCGGGGACGAGCAGTACTTC.

CDR3 bases: TGTGCCATCGCGGACAGGGTGAATGAAAAACTGTTTTTT. Protein: CAIADRVNEKLFF. The chain employs TRBV10-3 and TRBJ1-4; 8 bases map to TRBD1. V lost 8 bases to trimming and J lost 5 bases; unmatched junction nucleotides: 4. The germline CDR1 and CDR2 sequences are ENHRY and SYGVKD. This CDR3 comprises 13 residues.

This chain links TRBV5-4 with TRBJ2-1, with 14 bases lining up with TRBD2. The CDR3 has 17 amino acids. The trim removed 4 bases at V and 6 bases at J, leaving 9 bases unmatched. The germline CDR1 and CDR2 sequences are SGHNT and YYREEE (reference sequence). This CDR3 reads CASSEGLAGAPLNEQFF. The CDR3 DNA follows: TGTGCCAGCAGCGAGGGACTAGCGGGGGCCCCGCTCAATGAGCAGTTCTTC.

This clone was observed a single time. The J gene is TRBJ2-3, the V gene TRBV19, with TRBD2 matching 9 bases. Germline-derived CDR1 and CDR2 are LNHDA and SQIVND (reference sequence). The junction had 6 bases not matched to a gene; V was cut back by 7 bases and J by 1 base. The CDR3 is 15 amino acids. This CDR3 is CASKRKRGGTDTQYF. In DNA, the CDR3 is TGTGCCAGTAAGCGGAAGCGGGGGGGCACAGATACGCAGTATTTT.

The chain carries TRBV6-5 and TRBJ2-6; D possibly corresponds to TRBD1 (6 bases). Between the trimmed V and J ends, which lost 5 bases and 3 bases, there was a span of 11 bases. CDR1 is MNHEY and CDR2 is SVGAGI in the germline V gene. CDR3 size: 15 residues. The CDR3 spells CASSPQGLGANVLTF. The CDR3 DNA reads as TGTGCCAGCAGTCCTCAGGGGCTTGGGGCCAACGTCCTGACTTTC.

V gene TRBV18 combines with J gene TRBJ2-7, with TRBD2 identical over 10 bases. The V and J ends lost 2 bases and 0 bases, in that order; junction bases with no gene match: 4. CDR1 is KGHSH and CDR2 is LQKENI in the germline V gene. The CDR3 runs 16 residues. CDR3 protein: CASSPNLAGGSYEQYF. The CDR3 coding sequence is TGTGCCAGCTCACCAAATTTAGCGGGGGGCTCCTACGAGCAGTACTTC. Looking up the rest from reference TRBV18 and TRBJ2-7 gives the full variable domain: NAGVMQNPRHLVRRRGQEARLRCSPMKGHSHVYWYRQLPEEGLKFMVYLQKENIIDESGMPKERFSAEFPKEGPSILRIQQVVRGDSAAYFCASSPNLAGGSYEQYFGPGTRLTVT.

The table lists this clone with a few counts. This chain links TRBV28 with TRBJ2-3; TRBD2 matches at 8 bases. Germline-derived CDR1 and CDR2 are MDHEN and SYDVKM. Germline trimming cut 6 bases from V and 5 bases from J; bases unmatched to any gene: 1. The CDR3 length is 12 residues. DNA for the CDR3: TGTGCCAGCAGCGGGAGGGTAGATACGCAGTATTTT. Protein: CASSGRVDTQYF.

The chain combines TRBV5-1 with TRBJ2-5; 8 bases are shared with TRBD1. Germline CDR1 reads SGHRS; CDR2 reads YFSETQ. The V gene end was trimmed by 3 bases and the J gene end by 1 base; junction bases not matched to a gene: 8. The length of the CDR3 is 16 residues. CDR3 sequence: CASSSHRTGSQETQYF. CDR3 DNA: TGCGCCAGCAGCTCACACCGGACAGGGAGCCAAGAGACCCAGTACTTC.

The CDR3 reads CASSPFPNQPQHF. The CDR3 nucleotides are TGTGCCAGCTCACCATTTCCAAATCAGCCCCAGCATTTT. The rearrangement links TRBV18 to TRBJ1-5; D unclear. CDR3 length: 13 amino acids. V was pared by 2 bases and J by 4 bases, with 6 bases between. Germline CDR1 reads KGHSH; CDR2 reads LQKENI.